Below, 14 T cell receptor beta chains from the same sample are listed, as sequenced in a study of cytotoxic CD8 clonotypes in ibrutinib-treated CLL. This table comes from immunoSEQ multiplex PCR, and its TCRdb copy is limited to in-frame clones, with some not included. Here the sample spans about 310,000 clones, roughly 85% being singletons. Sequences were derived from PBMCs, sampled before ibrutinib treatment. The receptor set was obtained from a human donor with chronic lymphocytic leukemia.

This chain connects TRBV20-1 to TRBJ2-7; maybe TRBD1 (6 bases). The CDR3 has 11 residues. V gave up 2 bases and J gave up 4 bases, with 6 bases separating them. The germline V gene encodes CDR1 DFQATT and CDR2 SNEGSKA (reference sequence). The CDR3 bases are TGCAGTGCTAGACAGGGGTACGAGCAGTACTTC. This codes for CSARQGYEQYF.

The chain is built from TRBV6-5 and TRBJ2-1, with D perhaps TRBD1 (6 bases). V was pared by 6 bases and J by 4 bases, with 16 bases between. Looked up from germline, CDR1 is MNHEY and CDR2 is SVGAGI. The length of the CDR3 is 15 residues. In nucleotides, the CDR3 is TGTGCCAGCAGGGGGGCGGACGAATATTACAATGAGCAGTTCTTC. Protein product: CASRGADEYYNEQFF.

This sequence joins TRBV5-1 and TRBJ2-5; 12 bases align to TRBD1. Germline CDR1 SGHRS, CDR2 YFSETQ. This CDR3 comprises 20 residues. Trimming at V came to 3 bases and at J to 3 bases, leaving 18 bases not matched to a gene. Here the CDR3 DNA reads TGCGCCAGCAGCTCCTCCGGGACAGGGGGCCCACCCAACCTAAAAGAGACCCAGTACTTC. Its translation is CASSSSGTGGPPNLKETQYF.

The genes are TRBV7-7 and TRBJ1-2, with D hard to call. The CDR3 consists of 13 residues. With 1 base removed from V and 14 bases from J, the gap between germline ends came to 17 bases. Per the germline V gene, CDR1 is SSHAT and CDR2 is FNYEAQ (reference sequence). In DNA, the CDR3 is TGTGCCAGCAGCTTAGGTTTGATGACGGACCCTACCTTC. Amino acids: CASSLGLMTDPTF. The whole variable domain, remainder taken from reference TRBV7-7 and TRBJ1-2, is GAGVSQSPRYKVTKRGQDVTLRCDPISSHATLYWYQQALGQGPEFLTYFNYEAQPDKSGLPSDRFSAERPEGSISTLTIQRTEQRDSAMYRCASSLGLMTDPTFGSGTRLTVV.

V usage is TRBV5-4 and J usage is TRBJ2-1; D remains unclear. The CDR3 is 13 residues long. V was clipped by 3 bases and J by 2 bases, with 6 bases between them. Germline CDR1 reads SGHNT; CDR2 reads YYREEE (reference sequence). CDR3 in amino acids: CASSWSPYNEQFF. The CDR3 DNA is TGTGCCAGCAGCTGGTCCCCCTACAATGAGCAGTTCTTC.

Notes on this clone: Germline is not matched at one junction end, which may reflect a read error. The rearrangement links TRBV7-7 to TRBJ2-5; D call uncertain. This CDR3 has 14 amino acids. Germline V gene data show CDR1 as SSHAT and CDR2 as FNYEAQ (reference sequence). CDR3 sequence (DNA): TGTGCTAGCAGCCGACCAGGAGCCGAGAAGACCCAGTACTTC. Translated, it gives CASSRPGAEKTQYF.

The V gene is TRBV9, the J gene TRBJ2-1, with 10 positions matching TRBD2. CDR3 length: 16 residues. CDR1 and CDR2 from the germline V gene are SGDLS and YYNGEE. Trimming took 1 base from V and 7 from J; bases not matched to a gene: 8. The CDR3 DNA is TGTGCCAGCAGCGTACCGAGCGGGAGGGCCGGAAATGAGCAGTTCTTC. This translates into CASSVPSGRAGNEQFF.

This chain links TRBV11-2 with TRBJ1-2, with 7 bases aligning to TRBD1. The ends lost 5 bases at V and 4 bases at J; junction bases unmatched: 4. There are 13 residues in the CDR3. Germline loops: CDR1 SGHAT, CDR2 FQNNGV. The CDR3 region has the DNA TGTGCCAGCAGCCCCCGGGACAGCTATGGCTACACCTTC. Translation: CASSPRDSYGYTF.

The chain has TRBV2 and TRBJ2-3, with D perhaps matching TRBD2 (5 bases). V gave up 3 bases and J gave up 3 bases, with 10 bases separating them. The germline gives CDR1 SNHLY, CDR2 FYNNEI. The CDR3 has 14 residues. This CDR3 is CASSERRETDTQYF. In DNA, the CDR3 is TGTGCCAGCAGTGAGCGAAGGGAGACAGATACGCAGTATTTT.

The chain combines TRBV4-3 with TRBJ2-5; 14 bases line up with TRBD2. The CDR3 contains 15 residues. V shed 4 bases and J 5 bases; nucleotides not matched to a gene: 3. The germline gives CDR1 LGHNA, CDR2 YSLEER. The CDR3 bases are TGCGCCAGCAGCCGAGGACTAGCGGGAGGTGAGACCCAGTACTTC. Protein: CASSRGLAGGETQYF.

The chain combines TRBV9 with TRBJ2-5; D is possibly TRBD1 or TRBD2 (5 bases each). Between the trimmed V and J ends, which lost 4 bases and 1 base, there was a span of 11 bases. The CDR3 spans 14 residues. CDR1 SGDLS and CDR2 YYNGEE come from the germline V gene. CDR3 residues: CASSMGRAQETQYF. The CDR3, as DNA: TGTGCCAGCAGCATGGGACGGGCCCAAGAGACCCAGTACTTC.

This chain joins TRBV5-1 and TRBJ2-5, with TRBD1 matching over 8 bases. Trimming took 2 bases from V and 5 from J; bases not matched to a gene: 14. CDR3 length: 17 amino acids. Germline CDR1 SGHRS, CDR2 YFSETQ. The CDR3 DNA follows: TGCGCCAGCAGCTTTCAGAACGGGGCAGGGGGCGGCGAGACCCAGTACTTC. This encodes CASSFQNGAGGGETQYF.

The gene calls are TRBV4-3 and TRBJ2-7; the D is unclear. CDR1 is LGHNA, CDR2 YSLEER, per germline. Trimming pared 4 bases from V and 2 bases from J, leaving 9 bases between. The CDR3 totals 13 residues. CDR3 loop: CASSPRLAYEQYF. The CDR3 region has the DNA TGCGCCAGCAGCCCCCGGCTCGCCTACGAGCAGTACTTC.

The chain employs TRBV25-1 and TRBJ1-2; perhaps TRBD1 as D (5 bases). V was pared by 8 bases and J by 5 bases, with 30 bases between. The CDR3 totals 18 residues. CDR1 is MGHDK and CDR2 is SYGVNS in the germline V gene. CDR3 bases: TGTGCCAGCGGAGATGCATCCTTTACAGGAAACGGGGGATATGGCTACACCTTC. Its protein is CASGDASFTGNGGYGYTF.